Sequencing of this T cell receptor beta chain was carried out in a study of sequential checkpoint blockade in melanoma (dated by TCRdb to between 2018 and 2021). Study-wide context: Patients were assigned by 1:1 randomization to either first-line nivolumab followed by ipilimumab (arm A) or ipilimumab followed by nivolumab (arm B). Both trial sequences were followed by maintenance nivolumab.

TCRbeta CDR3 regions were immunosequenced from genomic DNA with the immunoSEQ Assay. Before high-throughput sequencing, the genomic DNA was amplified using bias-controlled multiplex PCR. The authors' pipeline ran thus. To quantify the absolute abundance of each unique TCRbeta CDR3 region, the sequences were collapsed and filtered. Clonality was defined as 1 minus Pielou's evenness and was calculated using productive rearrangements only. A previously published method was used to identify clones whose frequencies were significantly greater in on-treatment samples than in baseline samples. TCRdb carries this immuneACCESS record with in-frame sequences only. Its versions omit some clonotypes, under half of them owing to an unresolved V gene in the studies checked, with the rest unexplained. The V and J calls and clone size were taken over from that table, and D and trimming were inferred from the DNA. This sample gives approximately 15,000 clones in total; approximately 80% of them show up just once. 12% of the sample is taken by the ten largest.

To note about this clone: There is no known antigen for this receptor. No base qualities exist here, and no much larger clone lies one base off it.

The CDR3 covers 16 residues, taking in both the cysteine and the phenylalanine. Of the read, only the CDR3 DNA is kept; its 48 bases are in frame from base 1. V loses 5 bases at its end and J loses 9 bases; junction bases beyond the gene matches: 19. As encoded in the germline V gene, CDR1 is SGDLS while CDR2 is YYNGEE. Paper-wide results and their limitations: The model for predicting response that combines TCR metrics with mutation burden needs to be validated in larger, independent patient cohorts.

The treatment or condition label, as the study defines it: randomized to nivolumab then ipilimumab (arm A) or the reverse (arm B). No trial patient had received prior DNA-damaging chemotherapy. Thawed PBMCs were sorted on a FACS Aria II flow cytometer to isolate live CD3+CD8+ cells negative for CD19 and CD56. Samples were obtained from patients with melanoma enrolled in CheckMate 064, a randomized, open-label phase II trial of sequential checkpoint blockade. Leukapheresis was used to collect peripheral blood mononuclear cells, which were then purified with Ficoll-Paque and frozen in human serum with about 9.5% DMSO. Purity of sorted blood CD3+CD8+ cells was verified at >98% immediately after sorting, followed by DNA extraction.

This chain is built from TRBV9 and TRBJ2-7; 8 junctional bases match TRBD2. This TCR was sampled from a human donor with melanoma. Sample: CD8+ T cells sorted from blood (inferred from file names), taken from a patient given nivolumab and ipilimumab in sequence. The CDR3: CASREGGGLVRVGQYF. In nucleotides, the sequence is TGTGCCAGCAGGGAGGGGGGGGGACTAGTGCGGGTTGGGCAGTACTTC.